This T cell receptor (beta chain) was found in a study of beta chain features in type 1 diabetes. Study background: Cell yields, gender and age were similar in healthy donors and patients.

With regard to this clone: Its antigen is not identified.

Reverse transcribing all isolated RNA meant expressed TCRB transcripts were sequenced. Sequencing used immunoSEQ multiplex PCR; TCRdb keeps in-frame clones, though not all of them. The repertoire consists of 300,000 to 400,000 clones, with approximately 9.9% occurring once and the leading ten covering roughly 0.99%. V dropped 5 bases and J dropped 1 base, with 15 bases sitting between them. The CDR3 consists of 16 residues. The V gene's germline CDR1 is SGHAT and CDR2 FQNNGV. General study points: Moderately but significantly shorter TCRB CDR3s were found in Type 1 diabetes patients in all four CD4+ subsets.

Staining for CD45RO/CCR7/CD25/CD127/CD95/CD27 allowed sorting of CD4+ naive, central memory, regulatory and stem cell-like memory cells. The chain uses TRBV11-2 and TRBJ2-1, with a tentative D call TRBD2 (6 bases). This TCR was recovered from a man aged 25-45 years with type 1 diabetes. The sample comprised central memory CD4+ T cells from blood. CDR3 sequence (DNA): TGTGCCAGCAGCCGATACCGGAGCGGGTCCTACAATGAGCAGTTCTTC. Protein sequence: CASSRYRSGSYNEQFF.